This TCR beta chain was sequenced for a study of blood T cell repertoires in COVID-19 (dated by TCRdb to about 2020). Regarding the research as a whole: Collaborator samples came from the United States, Italy and Spain and covered acute and convalescent phases of COVID-19. Samples were obtained from the ongoing ImmuneRACE study (first 160 participants) and from 1,254 subjects provided by 6 global collaborators. Sample metadata almost always included a de-identified subject ID, COVID-19 status, age in years and sex. The material from the prospective study consisted of cDNA or gDNA derived from T cells, B-cell-depleted T cells, or PBMCs. Deeply sampled blood TCRbeta repertoires from subjects exposed to, actively infected with, or recovered from COVID-19 were included in the dataset. The repertoires were made available in a free public database intended to serve as a resource for research on the immune response to SARS-CoV-2. HLA class I and class II types, where available, came from metadata supplied by the sample provider rather than from assay-based typing.

Points the paper makes about the study in general: Clinical and demographic metadata were provided uncurated, with the amount varying by source and participant.

TCRbeta CDR3 regions were amplified from genomic DNA by means of the immunoSEQ Assay, a bias-controlled multiplex PCR. The published analysis was carried out like this. The number of nucleated cells in each sample was estimated by amplification of reference gene primers within the assay. Sequence reads were collapsed and filtered to measure the absolute abundance of every unique TCRbeta CDR3 rearrangement. For each sample, productive Simpson clonality was calculated by taking the square root of Simpson's diversity index across productive rearrangements. TCRdb retrieved this table from immuneACCESS and kept in-frame rearrangements only. Not all clones are present; in checked studies, unresolved V genes account for under half, and no reason is known for the remainder. The V and J calls and clone size are taken from that table; D and trimming were inferred from the DNA. In this sample the table shows 200,000 to 300,000 clones, less than 90% of which occur a single time. Under 5% of the sample comes from the top ten.

A word on this clone: The clone's antigen remains unknown. Base qualities are not at hand, and no much larger clone is one base apart.

Collaborating institutions collected whole blood in K2EDTA tubes following their own protocols. For TCRbeta analysis, collaborator samples were shipped as frozen whole blood, as isolated PBMCs, or as DNA extracted from either sample type. This TCR was recovered from a man aged 55-75 years with acute or convalescent COVID-19. The sequenced sample was peripheral blood.

The CDR3 has the sequence CASSMSPSSYEQYF. At the DNA level, the sequence is TGTGCCAGCAGCATGAGTCCAAGCTCCTACGAGCAGTACTTC. Recombination connected TRBV11-3 to TRBJ2-7; the D segment cannot be called with confidence. The CDR3 covers 14 residues, taking in both the cysteine and the phenylalanine. The retained sequence is limited to the CDR3, 42 bases, with the frame set at the first base. The germline V gene sets CDR1 to SGHNT and CDR2 to YENEEA. V is reduced by 5 bases and J by 0 bases, leaving a spacing of 11 bases between them.